This section outlines one T cell receptor beta chain sequence together with its context. An amount of RNA that ranged from about 0.45 to 1 ug was reverse transcribed with random hexamers. TCRdb used MiXCR to reprocess the immunoSEQ multiplex PCR reads, holding one entry per CDR3 protein. The profile covers approximately 170,000 distinct CDR3 sequences, with roughly 94% appearing a single time and under 0.085% taken by the ten largest. The entry originates in a study of CD8 T cells in Susac syndrome. The germline gives CDR1 MDHEN, CDR2 SYDVKM. Trimming pared 5 bases from V and 6 bases from J, leaving 19 bases between. There are 15 residues in the CDR3.

The chain combines TRBV28 with TRBJ1-1; no firm D call. Sequencing used CD4+ T cells from PBMCs. The clonotype was recovered from a human donor in good health. DNA for the CDR3: TGTGCCAGCAGTCCCGAGACCACCCGGGTGGCTGAAGCTTTCTTT. Amino acid sequence: CASSPETTRVAEAFF.